This record concerns one TCR beta chain sequence. This sample stems from a study of T cell responses to AZD1222 COVID-19 vaccine. The table came from immunoSEQ multiplex PCR; TCRdb's copy has only in-frame clones and leaves some out. Here the sample spans about 110,000 clones, under 95% being singletons. There are 17 residues in the CDR3. Germline-derived CDR1 and CDR2 are GTSNPN and SVGIG (reference sequence). Trimming pared 3 bases from V and 0 bases from J, leaving 20 bases between. The chain carries TRBV30 and TRBJ2-5, with TRBD2 as a possible D gene (6 bases). The sequencing here drew on peripheral blood, taken on day 0 of AZD1222 vaccination. The sequence was obtained from an adult in good health. CDR3 nucleotide sequence: TGTGCCTGGAGGAAGGCACTCTATGGGGGGAACCAAGAGACCCAGTACTTC. Amino acids: CAWRKALYGGNQETQYF.